A selection of T cell receptor beta chains follows, all from one sample in a study of blood T cell repertoires in COVID-19. Clones were sequenced by immunoSEQ multiplex PCR, and TCRdb holds only the in-frame ones, with some missing. The sample lists tens of thousands of clones, 86% occurring once. What was sequenced was peripheral blood. The receptors come from a man between 60 and 75 years old with acute or convalescent COVID-19. The CDR3 runs from the conserved cysteine through the conserved F or W. The order of the fields is J gene, clone size, D gene, V gene, CDR3 protein, CDR3 DNA. The D gene is left open where the match is weak. Part of the rows lack a size; the others show once, few, many or a class for expanded clones.

TRBJ2-3 . TRBD2 TRBV3-1/TRBV3-2 CASSQETAGGPDTQYF TGTGCCAGCAGCCAAGAAACAGCGGGGGGCCCAGATACGCAGTATTTT
TRBJ2-7 . TRBD2 TRBV2 CASSPGTSGGNYEQYF TGTGCCAGCAGTCCCGGGACTAGCGGGGGTAACTACGAGCAGTACTTC
TRBJ2-7 . . TRBV7-2 CASSFNLFAGYEQYF TGTGCCAGCAGCTTCAATTTGTTTGCCGGGTACGAGCAGTACTTC
TRBJ2-7 . . TRBV7-8 CASSFSTGLSAEQYF TGTGCCAGCAGCTTCTCCACAGGCCTCTCCGCCGAGCAGTACTTC
TRBJ1-3 . . TRBV10-3 CAISELNTIYF TGTGCCATCAGTGAGCTAAACACCATATATTTT
TRBJ2-7 . TRBD1 TRBV10-3 CAIRNGTGSYEQYF TGTGCCATCAGAAACGGGACAGGGTCCTACGAGCAGTACTTC
TRBJ2-1 . . TRBV4-1 CASTQTLASPYNEQFF TGCGCCAGCACCCAGACCCTAGCGAGCCCGTACAATGAGCAGTTCTTC
TRBJ1-4 few . TRBV7-8 CASSLALETALFF TGTGCCAGCAGCTTAGCGCTAGAGACAGCACTGTTTTTT
TRBJ2-5 . . TRBV3-1/TRBV3-2 CASSFTSGTLGETQYF TGTGCCAGCAGCTTTACCTCCGGGACACTAGGGGAGACCCAGTACTTC
TRBJ2-7 few TRBD1 TRBV18 CASSHLPGGLFEDWGF TGTGCCAGCTCACACCTCCCAGGGGGCTTGTTTGAGGACTGGGGTTTC